The 14 T cell receptor beta chains given below trace back to one sample, sequenced in a study of blood T cell repertoires in COVID-19. Profiled with immunoSEQ multiplex PCR; TCRdb holds only in-frame clones, not every one. The table shows over 200,000 clones, with around 90% occurring only once. What was sequenced was peripheral blood. The source is a man in his fifties or sixties who had recovered from COVID-19.

The J gene is TRBJ2-1, the V gene TRBV19; a possible D gene is TRBD2 (5 bases). V lost 5 bases to trimming and J lost 7 bases, with 21 bases between them. This CDR3 region has 16 residues. CDR1 is LNHDA, CDR2 SQIVND, per germline (reference sequence). The CDR3 bases are TGTGCCAGTAGTTCCGATTGGGGTCGGGCGGGTAATGAGCAGTTCTTC. Its protein product is CASSSDWGRAGNEQFF.

The chain couples TRBV19 to TRBJ1-5; D gene ambiguous. Germline V gene lookup returns CDR1 LNHDA and CDR2 SQIVND (reference sequence). V was trimmed by 1 base and J by 6 bases, leaving 13 bases between them. This CDR3 spans 15 amino acids. CDR3 sequence: CASSIGAIPGQPQHF. DNA for the CDR3: TGTGCCAGTAGTATAGGTGCGATCCCAGGTCAGCCCCAGCATTTT.

Points on this clone: Germline and junction disagree at one end, which may indicate a read error. The V and J genes are TRBV28 and TRBJ2-7; TRBD2 matches 8 bases. Germline V gene sequence: CDR1 MDHEN, CDR2 SYDVKM. The CDR3 spans 12 residues. CDR3 DNA sequence: TGTGCCAGCAGCGCCCTGACTAGCGCCCTGATCTTC. As protein: CASSALTSALIF.

V is TRBV19 and J is TRBJ2-3; D is perhaps TRBD2 (6 bases). Per germline, CDR1 LNHDA and CDR2 SQIVND (reference sequence). The ends were cut back, 4 bases at V and 7 bases at J, with 15 bases in the middle. The CDR3 is 14 amino acids. The CDR3 nucleotides read TGTGCCAGTAGTAGGGATGCTGGGGGGAATACGCAGTATTTT. It translates to CASSRDAGGNTQYF.

This chain links TRBV24-1 with TRBJ2-5; 8 nucleotides line up with TRBD1. Germline CDR1 KGHDR, CDR2 SFDVKD. After removal of 9 bases from V and 5 bases from J, the junction contained 10 bases not matched to a gene. CDR3 length equals 14 residues. The chain's CDR3 is CATRSSGGRETQYF. CDR3 in DNA: TGTGCCACCCGGTCGTCAGGGGGCCGTGAGACCCAGTACTTC.

This clone was counted a single time. The J gene is TRBJ2-7, the V gene TRBV6-5, with a weak D call TRBD1 (6 bases). There are 13 residues in the CDR3. The V gene's germline CDR1 is MNHEY and CDR2 SVGAGI. V shed 2 bases and J shed 12 bases, with 17 bases lying between them. CDR3 residues: CASSYDGQSRGYF. In DNA, the CDR3 is TGTGCCAGCAGTTACGACGGACAGTCGAGGGGGTACTTC.

The chain uses TRBV6-1 and TRBJ1-2, with D hard to call. V was pared by 3 bases and J by 8 bases, with 16 bases between. CDR3 size: 14 residues. Germline loops: CDR1 MNHNS, CDR2 SASEGT. The CDR3 sequence is CASSDTARAWGYTF. The CDR3 DNA follows: TGTGCCAGCAGTGACACGGCTAGAGCTTGGGGCTACACCTTC.

This chain connects TRBV6-5 to TRBJ1-4; 7 bases are a match to TRBD1. The CDR3 sequence is 15 residues long. V lost 4 bases, J lost 9 bases, and 11 bases stayed unmatched. Germline V gene data show CDR1 as MNHEY and CDR2 as SVGAGI. CDR3 DNA: TGTGCCAGCAGTTTCATCCGGGACAGATCTAAAAAACTGTTTTTT. As protein: CASSFIRDRSKKLFF.

This clone has a single count. The chain carries TRBV7-2 and TRBJ2-7; a weak D match, TRBD2 (5 bases). In germline, CDR1 is SGHTA, CDR2 FQGNSA. V lost 2 bases and J lost 4, with 15 bases in between. CDR3 length equals 15 residues. In DNA, the CDR3 is TGTGCCAGCAGCTTATGGCGGGCTAGTGCGTACGAGCAGTACTTC. Translating gives CASSLWRASAYEQYF. Together with reference TRBV7-2 and TRBJ2-7, the CDR3 gives the full variable domain: GAGVSQSPSNKVTEKGKDVELRCDPISGHTALYWYRQSLGQGLEFLIYFQGNSAPDKSGLPSDRFSAERTGGSVSTLTIQRTQQEDSAVYLCASSLWRASAYEQYFGPGTRLTVT.

The V and J genes are TRBV10-3 and TRBJ1-4, with D perhaps TRBD1 (5 bases). The V end was cut by 0 bases, the J end by 6 bases, with 11 bases between. From germline, CDR1 is ENHRY and CDR2 SYGVKD. The CDR3 extends over 15 amino acids. This CDR3 reads CAISESNGGHEKLFF. Written as DNA, the CDR3 is TGTGCCATCAGTGAGTCGAACGGGGGACATGAAAAACTGTTTTTT.

V gene TRBV7-8 combines with J gene TRBJ1-5; 10 positions agree with TRBD1. This CDR3 has 17 amino acids. In germline, CDR1 is SGHVS, CDR2 FQNEAQ. The J segment lost 3 bases and the V segment lost 7 bases, leaving 12 bases of the junction unmatched. CDR3 amino acids: CASMRQGANTYNQPQHF. CDR3 sequence (DNA): TGTGCCAGCATGAGACAGGGGGCTAACACGTACAATCAGCCCCAGCATTTT.

V usage is TRBV6-5 and J usage is TRBJ2-7; no reliable D call. V was clipped by 5 bases and J by 4 bases, with 12 bases between them. The CDR3 is made up of 13 amino acids. Germline lookup yields CDR1 MNHEY and CDR2 SVGAGI. The CDR3 DNA sequence: TGTGCCAGCAGTCCCTCCTCGGAGTACGAGCAGTACTTC. Translated, it gives CASSPSSEYEQYF.

This chain connects TRBV9 to TRBJ2-1, with D possibly matching TRBD2 (6 bases). The CDR3 contains 13 residues. CDR1 and CDR2 from the germline V gene are SGDLS and YYNGEE. Trimming stripped 3 bases from V and 5 bases from J, with 9 bases between. This CDR3 is CASSGGVHNEQFF. In nucleotides, the CDR3 is TGTGCCAGCAGCGGCGGGGTTCACAATGAGCAGTTCTTC. Full variable domain (outside the CDR3, taken from reference TRBV9 and TRBJ2-1): DSGVTQTPKHLITATGQRVTLRCSPRSGDLSVYWYQQSLDQGLQFLIQYYNGEERAKGNILERFSAQQFPDLHSELNLSSLELGDSALYFCASSGGVHNEQFFGPGTRLTVL.

The CDR3 protein is CASSILSEGGDGYTF. In DNA form, the CDR3 reads TGTGCCAGCTCGATCCTCTCGGAGGGGGGGGACGGCTACACCTTC. This chain links TRBV18 with TRBJ1-2; D is possibly TRBD1 (6 bases). V lost 6 bases, J lost 8 bases, and 22 bases lay in between. The CDR3 runs to 15 residues. The V gene's germline CDR1 is KGHSH and CDR2 LQKENI.